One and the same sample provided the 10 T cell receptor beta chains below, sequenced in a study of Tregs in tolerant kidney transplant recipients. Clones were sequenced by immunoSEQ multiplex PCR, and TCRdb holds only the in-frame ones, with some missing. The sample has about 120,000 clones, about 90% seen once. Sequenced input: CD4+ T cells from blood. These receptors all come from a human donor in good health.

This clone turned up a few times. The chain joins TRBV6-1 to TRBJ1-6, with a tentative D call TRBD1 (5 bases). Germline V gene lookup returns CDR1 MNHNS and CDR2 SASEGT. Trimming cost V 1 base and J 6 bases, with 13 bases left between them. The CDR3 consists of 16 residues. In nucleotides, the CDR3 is TGTGCCAGCAGTGAAGTGGCGGGCAGGGCTAATTCACCCCTCCACTTT. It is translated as CASSEVAGRANSPLHF.

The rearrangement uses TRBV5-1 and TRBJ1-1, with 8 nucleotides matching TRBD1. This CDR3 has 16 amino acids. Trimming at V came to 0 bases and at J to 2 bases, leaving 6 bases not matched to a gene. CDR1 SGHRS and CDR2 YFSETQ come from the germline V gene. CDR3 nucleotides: TGCGCCAGCAGCTTGGACCCTCAGGGGGCCAACACTGAAGCTTTCTTT. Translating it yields CASSLDPQGANTEAFF.

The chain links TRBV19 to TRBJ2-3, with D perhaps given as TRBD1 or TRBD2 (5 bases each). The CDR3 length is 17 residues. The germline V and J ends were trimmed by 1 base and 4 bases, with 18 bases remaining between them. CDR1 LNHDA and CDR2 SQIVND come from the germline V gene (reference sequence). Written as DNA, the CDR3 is TGTGCCAGTAGTATAGGAATTTGGGGACCTAGTCCAGATACGCAGTATTTT. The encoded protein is CASSIGIWGPSPDTQYF.

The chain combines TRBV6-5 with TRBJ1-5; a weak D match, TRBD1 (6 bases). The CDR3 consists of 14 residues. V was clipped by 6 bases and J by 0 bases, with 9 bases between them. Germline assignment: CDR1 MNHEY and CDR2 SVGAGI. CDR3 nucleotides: TGTGCCAGCAGGCAGACAGGTAGCAATCAGCCCCAGCATTTT. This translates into CASRQTGSNQPQHF.

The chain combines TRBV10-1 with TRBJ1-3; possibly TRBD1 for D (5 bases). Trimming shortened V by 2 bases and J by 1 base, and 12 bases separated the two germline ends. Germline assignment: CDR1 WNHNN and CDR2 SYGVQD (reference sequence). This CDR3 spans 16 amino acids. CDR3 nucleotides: TGCGCCAGCAGTGAGACAGGAACAGCTTCTGGAAACACCATATATTTT. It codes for CASSETGTASGNTIYF.

CDR3 protein: CASSLKGSGGPTNTGELFF. In nucleotides, the CDR3 is TGTGCCAGCAGCTTAAAAGGTAGCGGGGGGCCTACGAACACCGGGGAGCTGTTTTTT. The chain joins TRBV7-3 to TRBJ2-2; 10 positions agree with TRBD2. Germline V CDR1 and CDR2: SGHTA, FQGTGA. J lost 0 bases, V lost 1 base, and 8 bases had no gene match. The CDR3 extends over 19 amino acids. Using reference TRBV7-3 and TRBJ2-2 for the parts outside the CDR3, the full variable domain is GAGVSQTPSNKVTEKGKYVELRCDPISGHTALYWYRQSLGQGPEFLIYFQGTGAADDSGLPNDRFFAVRPEGSVSTLKIQRTERGDSAVYLCASSLKGSGGPTNTGELFFGEGSRLTVL.

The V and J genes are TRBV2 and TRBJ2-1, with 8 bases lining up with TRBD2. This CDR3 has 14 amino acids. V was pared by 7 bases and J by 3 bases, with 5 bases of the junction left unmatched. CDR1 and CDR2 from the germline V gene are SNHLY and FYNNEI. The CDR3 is CASKVSGDYNEQFF. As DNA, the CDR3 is TGTGCCAGCAAGGTTAGCGGGGACTACAATGAGCAGTTCTTC. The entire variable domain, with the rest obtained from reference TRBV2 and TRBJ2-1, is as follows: EPEVTQTPSHQVTQMGQEVILRCVPISNHLYFYWYRQILGQKVEFLVSFYNNEISEKSEIFDDQFSVERPDGSNFTLKIRSTKLEDSAMYFCASKVSGDYNEQFFGPGTRLTVL.

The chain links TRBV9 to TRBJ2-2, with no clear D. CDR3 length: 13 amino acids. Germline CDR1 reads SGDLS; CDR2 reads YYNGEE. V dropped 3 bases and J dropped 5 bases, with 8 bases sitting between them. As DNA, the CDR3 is TGTGCCAGCAGCGGAATGGGTACCGGGGAGCTGTTTTTT. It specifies CASSGMGTGELFF.

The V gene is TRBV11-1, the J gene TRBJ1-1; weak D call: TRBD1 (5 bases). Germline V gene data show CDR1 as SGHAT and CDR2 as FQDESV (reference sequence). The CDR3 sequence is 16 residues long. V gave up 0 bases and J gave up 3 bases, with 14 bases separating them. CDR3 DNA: TGTGCCAGCAGCTTAGCGGGGCACACTGGGGACACTGAAGCTTTCTTT. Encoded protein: CASSLAGHTGDTEAFF.

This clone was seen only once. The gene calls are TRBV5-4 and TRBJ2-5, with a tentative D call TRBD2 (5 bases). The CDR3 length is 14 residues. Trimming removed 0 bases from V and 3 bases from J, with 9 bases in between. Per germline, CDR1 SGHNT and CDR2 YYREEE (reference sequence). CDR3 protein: CASSLGVGEETQYF. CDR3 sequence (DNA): TGTGCCAGCAGCTTGGGAGTCGGGGAAGAGACCCAGTACTTC.